This TCR beta chain was identified in a study of T cells after posttransplantation cyclophosphamide. Study-wide results and limits: Later blood repertoires were often dominated by clones from the donor CD8+ memory compartment. Tissue-infiltrating T cells from skin or gut overlapped little with blood T cells. Recipient CMV seropositivity and CMV reactivation strongly tracked TRB clonality.

On the day of bone marrow donation, the related graft donor provided peripheral blood. Here immunoSEQ multiplex PCR was the method, and the copy in TCRdb shows in-frame clones only, minus some. The sample holds roughly 45,000 clones, and no clone turns up only once. Points on this clone: Its matching antigen is unknown.

The germline V gene encodes CDR1 MGHRA and CDR2 YSYEKL. This CDR3 is built from 17 residues. The sequence came from a man between 40 and 49 years old in good health, CMV-negative, and a related stem cell transplant donor. V usage is TRBV4-1 and J usage is TRBJ2-5; possible D gene TRBD1, 6 bases. The J call could be wrong; TRBJ2-7 is a better fit for the DNA end. The sequencing sample was made of PBMCs. The CDR3 DNA reads as TGCGCCAGCAGCCAAGGGGAAAGGGGGTATACAGACTACGAGCAGTACTTC. As protein: CASSQGERGYTDYEQYF.